The sequence of this TCR beta chain was determined in a study of brain T cells in children with intractable seizures. Study-level results: Patients' HCMV serostatus was unknown; virus specificity rests on CDR3 similarity alone.

At least one anti-epileptic drug was given before surgery. Here immunoSEQ multiplex PCR was the method, and the copy in TCRdb shows in-frame clones only, minus some. This repertoire shows 80,000 or so clones, approximately 89% found once; its top ten account for roughly a quarter. About this clone itself: Antigen specificity is unknown.

The CDR3 totals 11 residues. The germline V gene has CDR1 MNHEY and CDR2 SMNVEV (reference sequence). V lost 8 bases and J lost 8, with 12 bases in between. V is TRBV27 and J is TRBJ1-2; D possibly corresponds to TRBD1 (5 bases). The clonotype comes from a girl aged 2 to 10 with Rasmussen encephalitis and intractable seizures. The specimen comprised peripheral blood, sampled at surgery. In DNA, the CDR3 is TGTGCCAGCCGGGACTCGCAAGGCTACACCTTC. Its protein product is CASRDSQGYTF.